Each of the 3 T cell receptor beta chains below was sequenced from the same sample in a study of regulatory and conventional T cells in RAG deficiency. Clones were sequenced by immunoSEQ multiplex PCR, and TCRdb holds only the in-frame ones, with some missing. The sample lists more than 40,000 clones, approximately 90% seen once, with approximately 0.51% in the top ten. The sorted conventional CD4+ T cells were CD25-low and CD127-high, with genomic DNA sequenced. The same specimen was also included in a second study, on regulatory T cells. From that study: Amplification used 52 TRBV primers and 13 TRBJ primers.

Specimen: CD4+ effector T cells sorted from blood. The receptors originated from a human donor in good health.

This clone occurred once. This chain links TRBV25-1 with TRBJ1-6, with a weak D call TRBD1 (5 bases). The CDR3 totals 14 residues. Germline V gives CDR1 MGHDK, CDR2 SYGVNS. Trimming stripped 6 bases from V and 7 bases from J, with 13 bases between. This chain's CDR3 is CASSAGPGNSPLHF. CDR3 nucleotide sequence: TGTGCCAGCAGCGCGGGGCCGGGGAATTCACCCCTCCACTTT.

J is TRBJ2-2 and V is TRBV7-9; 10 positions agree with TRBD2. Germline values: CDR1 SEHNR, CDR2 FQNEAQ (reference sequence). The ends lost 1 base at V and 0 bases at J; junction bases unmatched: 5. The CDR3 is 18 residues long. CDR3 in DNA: TGTGCCAGCAGCTTAGGGTCTAGCGGGGGACCGAACACCGGGGAGCTGTTTTTT. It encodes CASSLGSSGGPNTGELFF.

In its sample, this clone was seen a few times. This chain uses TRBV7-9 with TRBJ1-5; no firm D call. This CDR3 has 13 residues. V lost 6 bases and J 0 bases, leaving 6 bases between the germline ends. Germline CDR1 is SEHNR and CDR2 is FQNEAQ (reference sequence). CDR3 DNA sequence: TGTGCCAGCAGTTCCAGTAGCAATCAGCCCCAGCATTTT. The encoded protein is CASSSSSNQPQHF.